Below are 18 T cell receptor beta chains sequenced from a single sample in a study of Graves' ophthalmopathy and Graves' hyperthyroidism (dated by TCRdb to the late 2010s). TCRdb shows the sequencer as Illumina HiSeq 2000. TCR beta CDR3 regions were amplified from RNA transcripts for repertoire sequencing. HTBI primers and the Qiagen OneStep RT-PCR kit were used in a first-round RT-PCR, which was followed by a second-round multiplex PCR, size selection and purification. TCRdb took the public reads, trimmed them with fastp at Q25, ran MiXCR for clone calling and kept in-frame beta chains. Every CDR3 protein is listed once, alongside the most common genes and DNA of its rows. Recorded for this sample are about 370,000 distinct CDR3 sequences; 17% of them occurred a single time. The top ten constitute 2.4% of the sample. Source material: peripheral blood. The receptors here all came from an adult woman with stable Graves' hyperthyroidism.

The sample holds many counts of this clonotype. The CDR3 protein is CSARETGVRYEQYF. The DNA for the CDR3 is TGCAGTGCTAGAGAGACGGGAGTGAGGTACGAGCAGTACTTC. The chain links TRBV20-1 to TRBJ2-7, with D possibly TRBD2 on 6 matching bases. V was cut by 0 bases and J by 4 bases, with 13 bases left in between. CDR3 length equals 14 residues. CDR1 and CDR2 (germline): DFQATT, SNEGSKA (reference sequence).

This clonotype was seen many times. The junction differs from germline at one of its ends, possibly a read error. The chain is built from TRBV28 and TRBJ2-4; D is tentatively TRBD1 or TRBD2 (5 bases each). The CDR3 contains 15 residues. CDR1 and CDR2 from the germline V gene are MDHEN and SYDVKM. CDR3 in DNA: TGTGCCAGCAGTTTCACTAGTGGAGTATCGGACATTAAGTACTTC. Translating it yields CASSFTSGVSDIKYF.

This clonotype appeared a few times. The chain uses TRBV29-1 and TRBJ2-7; 10 bases are shared with TRBD2. Germline-derived CDR1 and CDR2 are SQVTM and ANQGSEA. This CDR3 is 15 amino acids long. Trimming removed 6 bases from V and 5 bases from J; junction bases left unmatched: 13. The CDR3 DNA reads as TGCAGCGTCTCCCAAGGGGTGGGACTAGCGCACGAGCAGTACTTC. It is translated as CSVSQGVGLAHEQYF.

This clonotype occurred a few times. V is TRBV2 and J is TRBJ1-1, with unresolved D. CDR3 length: 14 amino acids. V was cut by 1 base and J by 1 base, with 7 bases left in between. The germline gives CDR1 SNHLY, CDR2 FYNNEI. This CDR3 reads CASSEEVSNTEAFF. Here the CDR3 DNA reads TGTGCCAGCAGTGAAGAGGTATCGAACACTGAAGCTTTCTTT.

As for this clonotype: The conserved phenylalanine or tryptophan normally closing the CDR3 is absent here, so this likely arose from a read error. The DNA is left out, because the CDR3 cannot be placed on it with certainty; the CDR3 is given as TCRdb lists it. The chain uses TRBV6-1 and TRBJ1-1. The CDR3 is made up of 13 amino acids, end residues included. Germline lookup yields CDR1 MNHNS and CDR2 SASEGT. The CDR3 protein is CASSLAQSTESFL.

This clonotype has at least ten counts. The chain carries TRBV5-1 and TRBJ2-7, with 8 bases aligning to TRBD1. The trim removed 4 bases at V and 3 bases at J, leaving 3 bases unmatched. The germline CDR1 and CDR2 sequences are SGHRS and YFSETQ. This CDR3 region has 13 residues. In DNA, the CDR3 is TGCGCCAGCAGCGGGGGACAGGTCTACGAGCAGTACTTC. Translated, it gives CASSGGQVYEQYF.

There are many counts of this clonotype. The chain carries TRBV5-1 and TRBJ2-2; D uncertain. Germline assignment: CDR1 SGHRS and CDR2 YFSETQ. This CDR3 comprises 11 residues. Trimming cost V 7 bases and J 7 bases, with 8 bases left between them. The CDR3 spells CASQISGELFF. Written as DNA, the CDR3 is TGCGCCAGCCAAATAAGCGGGGAGCTGTTTTTT. The variable domain in full, with the rest retrieved from reference TRBV5-1 and TRBJ2-2, is KAGVTQTPRYLIKTRGQQVTLSCSPISGHRSVSWYQQTPGQGLQFLFEYFSETQRNKGNFPGRFSGRQFSNSRSEMNVSTLELGDSALYLCASQISGELFFGEGSRLTVL.

The gene calls are TRBV19 and TRBJ1-3; 7 bases match TRBD1. V was clipped by 2 bases and J by 2 bases; unmatched bases: 9. Germline loops: CDR1 LNHDA, CDR2 SQIVND (reference sequence). The CDR3 spans 17 residues. CDR3 sequence (DNA): TGTGCCAGTAGTATACTGACAGGGAGCTCCACTGGAAACACCATATATTTT. This translates into CASSILTGSSTGNTIYF. The full variable domain, with the rest looked up from reference TRBV19 and TRBJ1-3, is DGGITQSPKYLFRKEGQNVTLSCEQNLNHDAMYWYRQDPGQGLRLIYYSQIVNDFQKGDIAEGYSVSREKKESFPLTVTSAQKNPTAFYLCASSILTGSSTGNTIYFGEGSWLTVV.

The chain is built from TRBV19 and TRBJ2-6; D call uncertain. Germline V CDR1 and CDR2: LNHDA, SQIVND (reference sequence). With 2 bases removed from V and 0 bases from J, the gap between germline ends came to 11 bases. The CDR3 extends over 17 amino acids. The CDR3 DNA reads as TGTGCCAGTAGTATAATGGGCAGAACCTCTGGGGCCAACGTCCTGACTTTC. Translation gives CASSIMGRTSGANVLTF.

This clonotype was detected many times. The chain recombines TRBV6-1 with TRBJ1-5; 10 nucleotides align to TRBD1. This CDR3 is built from 19 residues. V gave up 3 bases and J gave up 1 base; unmatched junction bases: 12. The germline V gene encodes CDR1 MNHNS and CDR2 SASEGT. The CDR3 protein is CASSERWDRGKWSNQPQHF. The CDR3 region has the DNA TGTGCCAGCAGTGAGAGATGGGACAGGGGAAAGTGGAGCAATCAGCCCCAGCATTTT.

V gene TRBV18 combines with J gene TRBJ2-2; possible D gene TRBD2, 7 bases. V was clipped by 3 bases and J by 2 bases, with 16 bases between them. This CDR3 contains 17 residues. The germline V gene has CDR1 KGHSH and CDR2 LQKENI. The CDR3 loop is CASSPPRGGENTGELFF. The CDR3 DNA is TGTGCCAGCTCACCCCCACGAGGGGGGGAAAACACCGGGGAGCTGTTTTTT.

This clonotype was detected many times. The V and J genes are TRBV6-2 or TRBV6-3 and TRBJ2-7, with 8 bases identical to TRBD2. Germline V CDR1 and CDR2: MNHEY, SVGEGT. Trimming cost V 5 bases and J 3 bases; bases outside gene matches: 3. The CDR3 contains 13 residues. In nucleotides, the CDR3 is TGTGCCAGCAGTGGCGGGACTAGCTACGAGCAGTACTTC. Translating gives CASSGGTSYEQYF.

This clonotype was detected many times. This chain uses TRBV19 with TRBJ2-5; D may be TRBD1 or TRBD2 (5 bases each). The CDR3 length is 16 residues. The germline V gene encodes CDR1 LNHDA and CDR2 SQIVND (reference sequence). V was clipped by 4 bases and J by 4 bases, with 19 bases between them. CDR3 DNA: TGTGCCAGTAGTAGCGCCGGGACCACATCGATAGAGACCCAGTACTTC. Its protein is CASSSAGTTSIETQYF.

This clonotype was observed many times. In DNA, the CDR3 is TGTGCCAGCAGCCCCCAGGGGGAATCTTACTCTGGAAACACCATATATTTT. Translating gives CASSPQGESYSGNTIYF. The chain carries TRBV12-3 or TRBV12-4 and TRBJ1-3; 7 bases line up with TRBD1. Trimming at V came to 6 bases and at J to 0 bases, leaving 11 bases not matched to a gene. The CDR3 has 17 residues.

Comment on this clonotype: The CDR3 ends on some other residue instead of the conserved phenylalanine or tryptophan, so this is likely a read error. This chain links TRBV5-4 with TRBJ1-2; 8 nucleotides agree with TRBD1. The junction had 14 bases not matched to a gene; V was cut back by 2 bases and J by 5 bases. Germline V CDR1 and CDR2: SGHNT, YYREEE (reference sequence). This CDR3 comprises 17 residues. The CDR3 DNA reads TGTGCCAGCAGCTTTTCCCCGGACAGGGATCCTGCTTATGGCTACACCGTC. As protein: CASSFSPDRDPAYGYTV.

This clonotype has a count of ten or more. The genes are TRBV2 and TRBJ1-2; D possibly corresponds to TRBD1 (5 bases). The CDR3 runs to 12 residues. Trimming removed 3 bases at V and 7 bases at J, with 9 bases between. Germline assignment: CDR1 SNHLY and CDR2 FYNNEI. CDR3 sequence reads: CASSEDIAGYTF. CDR3 sequence (DNA): TGTGCCAGCAGTGAGGACATAGCTGGCTACACCTTC.

V gene TRBV12-3 or TRBV12-4 combines with J gene TRBJ2-7, with no clear D. The CDR3 totals 13 residues. This CDR3 reads CATGFGRRYEQYV. The CDR3 DNA follows: TGTGCCACAGGCTTTGGTAGGAGATACGAGCAGTACGTG.

This clonotype came up many times. The chain links TRBV6-7 to TRBJ2-5; D is possibly TRBD2 (6 bases). TRBV6-7 is treated as an ORF (open reading frame) with a function not yet certain. The CDR3 covers 24 residues. Trimming shortened V by 1 base and J by 0 bases, and 36 bases separated the two germline ends. The CDR3: CASSYLTWSPGPSTARGYQETQYF. CDR3 nucleotides: TGTGCCAGCAGTTACTTGACGTGGTCCCCAGGGCCAAGTACAGCCCGGGGGTACCAAGAGACCCAGTACTTC.